The 10 T cell receptor beta chains in this list originate from one sample, sequenced in a study of blood T cell repertoires in COVID-19. Assay used: immunoSEQ multiplex PCR; TCRdb lists only in-frame clones, some missing. In the table there are some 700,000 clones, 75% to 90% of which are singletons. Sequenced: peripheral blood. These receptors were taken from a woman aged 18-30 years with acute or convalescent COVID-19.

In DNA form, the CDR3 reads TGTGCCAGCAGCACAGGGGGGAAGGGTGGCTACACCTTC. Translation gives CASSTGGKGGYTF. The chain has TRBV6-5 and TRBJ1-2, with 8 bases that match TRBD1. This CDR3 is 13 amino acids long. J gave up 7 bases and V 6 bases, and 7 bases lay outside the gene matches. The germline V gene has CDR1 MNHEY and CDR2 SVGAGI.

V is TRBV21-1 and J is TRBJ1-6; the table's D call, TRBD1, has no DNA check behind it. TRBV21-1 is a pseudogene. The CDR3 spans 13 residues. CDR3 nucleotide sequence: TGTCCGCTTTGGACACGGAAGAATTCACCCCTCCACTTT. This translates into CPLWTRKNSPLHF.

The V call is TRBV6-1, the J call TRBJ1-2, with D possibly matching TRBD1 (6 bases). The CDR3 is 13 amino acids. V lost 3 bases and J lost 3, with 8 bases in between. Germline V gene data show CDR1 as MNHNS and CDR2 as SASEGT. Here the CDR3 reads CASSDGTYYGYTF. CDR3 in DNA: TGTGCCAGCAGTGACGGGACATACTATGGCTACACCTTC.

This rearrangement joins TRBV6-6 to TRBJ1-5; 7 bases agree with TRBD1. V lost 6 bases, J lost 4 bases, and 6 bases stayed unmatched. The CDR3 covers 14 residues. Looked up from germline, CDR1 is MNHNY and CDR2 is SVGAGI (reference sequence). The CDR3 nucleotides are TGTGCCAGCAGGCAGGGGGGAGGTAATCAGCCCCAGCATTTT. It translates to CASRQGGGNQPQHF.

The V and J genes are TRBV18 and TRBJ2-2, with TRBD1 matching over 7 bases. The CDR3 runs 14 residues. V gave up 6 bases and J gave up 6 bases; unmatched junction bases: 7. From germline, CDR1 is KGHSH and CDR2 LQKENI. CDR3 nucleotide sequence: TGTGCCAGCTCCCTACGTACAGGGGCCGGGGAGCTGTTTTTT. Amino acid sequence: CASSLRTGAGELFF.

This chain connects TRBV11-2 to TRBJ1-2; D possibly corresponds to TRBD1 (6 bases). This CDR3 contains 13 residues. Germline CDR1 is SGHAT and CDR2 is FQNNGV. V was cut by 3 bases and J by 5 bases, with 10 bases left in between. The CDR3 protein is CASSFGQNYGYTF. In DNA, the CDR3 is TGTGCCAGCAGCTTCGGACAGAATTATGGCTACACCTTC. The full variable domain, rest sourced from reference TRBV11-2 and TRBJ1-2, is EAGVAQSPRYKIIEKRQSVAFWCNPISGHATLYWYQQILGQGPKLLIQFQNNGVVDDSQLPKDRFSAERLKGVDSTLKIQPAKLEDSAVYLCASSFGQNYGYTFGSGTRLTVV.

V is TRBV19 and J is TRBJ1-1, with D possibly being TRBD1 (5 bases). Germline V lookup: CDR1 LNHDA, CDR2 SQIVND (reference sequence). This CDR3 spans 16 amino acids. Trimming cost V 3 bases and J 6 bases, with 20 bases left between them. DNA for the CDR3: TGTGCCAGTAGTATTTTCTGGTCTGGAGGGGAGGCTGAAGCTTTCTTT. Its translation: CASSIFWSGGEAEAFF.

This chain links TRBV18 with TRBJ1-1; 9 nucleotides align to TRBD1. V gave up 4 bases and J gave up 4 bases; unmatched junction bases: 7. This CDR3 has 15 amino acids. Germline V gene data show CDR1 as KGHSH and CDR2 as LQKENI. The CDR3 spells CASSLTGQGGTEAFF. The CDR3 DNA reads as TGTGCCAGCTCACTTACGGGACAGGGAGGCACTGAAGCTTTCTTT.

V and J are TRBV27 and TRBJ1-2, with D perhaps matching TRBD1 (5 bases). The germline V gene encodes CDR1 MNHEY and CDR2 SMNVEV (reference sequence). Trimming cost V 1 base and J 8 bases, with 17 bases left between them. The CDR3 sequence is 15 residues long. The CDR3 nucleotides read TGTGCCAGCAGTTTATTTATGGGGGGGTCCCCCGGCTACACCTTC. Translating gives CASSLFMGGSPGYTF.

The genes are TRBV2 and TRBJ1-1; D is unresolved. The CDR3 runs 14 residues. CDR1 is SNHLY and CDR2 is FYNNEI in the germline V gene. V gave up 6 bases and J gave up 3 bases, with 14 bases separating them. CDR3 amino acids: CASRDILADTEAFF. CDR3 nucleotides: TGTGCCAGCAGGGATATATTAGCGGACACTGAAGCTTTCTTT.